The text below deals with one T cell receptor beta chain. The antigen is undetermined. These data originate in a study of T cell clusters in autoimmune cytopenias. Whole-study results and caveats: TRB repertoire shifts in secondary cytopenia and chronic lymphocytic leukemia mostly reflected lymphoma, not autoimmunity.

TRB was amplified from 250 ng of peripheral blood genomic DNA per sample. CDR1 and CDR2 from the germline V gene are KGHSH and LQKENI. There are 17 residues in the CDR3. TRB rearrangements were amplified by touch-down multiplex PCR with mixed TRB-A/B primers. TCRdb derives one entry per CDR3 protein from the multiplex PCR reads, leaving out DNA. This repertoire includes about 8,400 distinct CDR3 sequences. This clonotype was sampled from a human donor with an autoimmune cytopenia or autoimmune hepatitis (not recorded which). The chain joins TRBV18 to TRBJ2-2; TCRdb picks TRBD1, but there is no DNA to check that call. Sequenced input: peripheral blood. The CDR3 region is CASSPIGQASNTGELFF.